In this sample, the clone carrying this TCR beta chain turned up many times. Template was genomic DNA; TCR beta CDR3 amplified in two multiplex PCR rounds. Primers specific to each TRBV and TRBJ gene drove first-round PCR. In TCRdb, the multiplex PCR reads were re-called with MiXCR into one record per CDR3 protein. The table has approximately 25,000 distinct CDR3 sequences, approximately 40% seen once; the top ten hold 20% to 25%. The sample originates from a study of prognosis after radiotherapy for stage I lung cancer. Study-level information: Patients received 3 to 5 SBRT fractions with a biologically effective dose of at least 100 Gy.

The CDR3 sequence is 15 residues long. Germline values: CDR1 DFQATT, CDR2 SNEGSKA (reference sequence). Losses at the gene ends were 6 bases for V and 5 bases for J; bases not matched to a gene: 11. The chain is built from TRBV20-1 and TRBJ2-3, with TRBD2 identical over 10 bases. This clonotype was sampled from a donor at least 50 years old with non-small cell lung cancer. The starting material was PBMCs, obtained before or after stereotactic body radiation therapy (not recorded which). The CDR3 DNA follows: TGCAGTGCCCGTCTGACAGCGGGGGGGGGAGATACGCAGTATTTT. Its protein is CSARLTAGGGDTQYF.